Given below is one T cell receptor (beta chain) in context. Its target is unknown. The data were obtained in a study of identical twins. Study conclusions and caveats: Fewer insertions characterized abundant cord blood beta clonotypes, whereas memory repertoires showed none.

MiXCR was run by TCRdb on the 5' RACE reads, yielding one entry per CDR3 protein. The sample records about 570,000 distinct CDR3 sequences, more than 9% being singletons. The CDR3 length is 13 residues. Germline V gene data show CDR1 as DFQATT and CDR2 as SNEGSKA (reference sequence). Trimming took off 1 base at V and 4 bases at J, with 10 bases between the two ends. The same specimen was also included in a second study, on yellow fever vaccine responses in identical twins.

The sequenced sample was PBMCs. J is TRBJ2-5 and V is TRBV20-1, with D possibly TRBD2 on 6 matching bases. The TCR originated in a woman in her late teens or twenties in good health. The CDR3 nucleotides are TGCAGTGCTAGAGTTGGAGGGCCAGAGACCCAGTACTTC. Translation: CSARVGGPETQYF.